The 32 T cell receptor beta chains below come from one sample, sequenced in a study of shared clonotypes between healthy human individuals. Sequenced by immunoSEQ multiplex PCR; TCRdb stores in-frame clones only, minus some. The sample has 2 million to 3 million clones, approximately 94% seen once; the top ten hold roughly 0.13%. Input material: naive CD4+ T cells sorted from blood. Subset here: CD45RA+ positively selected. These receptors all stem from a man aged 18 to 30 in good health.

The genes are TRBV7-3 and TRBJ2-6; D is undetermined. The CDR3 totals 15 residues. In germline, CDR1 is SGHTA, CDR2 FQGTGA. V lost 4 bases and J 1 base, leaving 8 bases between the germline ends. This chain's CDR3 is CASSSQDSGANVLTF. The DNA for the CDR3 is TGTGCCAGCAGCTCGCAGGATTCTGGGGCCAACGTCCTGACTTTC.

The chain combines TRBV28 with TRBJ2-3; D is unresolved. The V and J ends lost 6 bases and 0 bases respectively, with 10 bases between them. The CDR3 has 14 residues. CDR1 MDHEN and CDR2 SYDVKM come from the germline V gene. The chain's CDR3 is CASRPGGSTDTQYF. In nucleotides, the CDR3 is TGTGCCAGCAGGCCGGGCGGTAGCACAGATACGCAGTATTTT.

The V gene is TRBV7-9, the J gene TRBJ2-7; D is unclear. This CDR3 has 14 amino acids. Looked up from germline, CDR1 is SEHNR and CDR2 is FQNEAQ (reference sequence). V lost 1 base and J 3 bases, leaving 10 bases between the germline ends. CDR3: CASSLGQANYEQYF. The CDR3 nucleotides read TGTGCCAGCAGCTTAGGTCAGGCAAACTACGAGCAGTACTTC. The full variable domain, its missing parts supplied by reference TRBV7-9 and TRBJ2-7, is DTGVSQNPRHKITKRGQNVTFRCDPISEHNRLYWYRQTLGQGPEFLTYFQNEAQLEKSRLLSDRFSAERPKGSFSTLEIQRTEQGDSAMYLCASSLGQANYEQYFGPGTRLTVT.

This clone is a singleton in its sample. This sample also contains other DNA sequences that code for the same CDR3. The V gene is TRBV7-9, the J gene TRBJ2-7; 10 nucleotides line up with TRBD2. The V gene's germline CDR1 is SEHNR and CDR2 FQNEAQ (reference sequence). The length of the CDR3 is 14 residues. The trim removed 2 bases at V and 2 bases at J, leaving 0 bases unmatched. This CDR3 reads CASSLLAGAYEQYF. The CDR3 nucleotides read TGTGCCAGCAGCTTACTAGCGGGAGCCTACGAGCAGTACTTC.

This clone occurred a few times. The chain joins TRBV6-1 to TRBJ1-2; TRBD1 agrees at 7 bases. Looked up from germline, CDR1 is MNHNS and CDR2 is SASEGT. V shed 11 bases, J shed 4 bases, and the junction held 13 bases outside the gene matches. This CDR3 region has 14 residues. The CDR3 loop is CASGGAAIGYGYTF. The CDR3 DNA reads as TGTGCCTCAGGGGGGGCCGCTATCGGCTATGGCTACACCTTC.

This chain uses TRBV6-5 with TRBJ2-7; D call uncertain. Germline V gene data show CDR1 as MNHEY and CDR2 as SVGAGI. V gave up 4 bases and J gave up 2 bases, with 18 bases separating them. This CDR3 has 16 residues. The CDR3, as DNA: TGTGCCAGCAGTTCCCTGGCTGGCGTAACAACCTACGAGCAGTACTTC. This translates into CASSSLAGVTTYEQYF.

The rearrangement uses TRBV10-1 and TRBJ2-2, with D perhaps matching TRBD1 or TRBD2 (5 bases each). This CDR3 is 14 amino acids long. With 4 bases removed from V and 1 base from J, the gap between germline ends came to 7 bases. Germline assignment: CDR1 WNHNN and CDR2 SYGVQD (reference sequence). CDR3 protein: CASSGGKNTGELFF. The CDR3 nucleotides read TGCGCCAGCAGTGGGGGGAAGAACACCGGGGAGCTGTTTTTT.

This chain uses TRBV6-5 with TRBJ1-2, with D perhaps TRBD1 (6 bases). The CDR3 extends over 12 amino acids. Germline lookup yields CDR1 MNHEY and CDR2 SVGAGI. Trimming shortened V by 5 bases and J by 8 bases, and 12 bases separated the two germline ends. The CDR3 DNA is TGTGCCAGCAGTAATCCGAGGGGGGGCTACACCTTC. Amino acids: CASSNPRGGYTF.

V is TRBV28 and J is TRBJ2-3; no clear D. The CDR3 extends over 14 amino acids. Trimming cost V 8 bases and J 1 base, with 13 bases left between them. Germline assignment: CDR1 MDHEN and CDR2 SYDVKM. Here the CDR3 reads CASPQSDGTDTQYF. The DNA for the CDR3 is TGTGCCAGCCCCCAGTCGGACGGCACAGATACGCAGTATTTT.

A note on this clone: The same CDR3 can be traced to other DNA sequences in this sample. This chain connects TRBV5-6 to TRBJ1-3, with D uncertain. CDR3 length: 14 amino acids. The germline V gene has CDR1 SGHDT and CDR2 YYEEEE. Trimming shortened V by 1 base and J by 1 base, and 6 bases separated the two germline ends. The CDR3 bases are TGTGCCAGCAGCTTGAAAGGATCTGGAAACACCATATATTTT. Translated, it gives CASSLKGSGNTIYF.

This clone was detected once. The J gene is TRBJ2-5, the V gene TRBV6-6; 8 positions agree with TRBD1. Germline CDR1 is MNHNY and CDR2 is SVGAGI (reference sequence). This CDR3 comprises 15 residues. V was pared by 5 bases and J by 2 bases, with 7 bases of the junction left unmatched. CDR3 sequence: CASSKLDRAQETQYF. For the CDR3, the DNA is TGTGCCAGCAGTAAGTTGGACAGGGCTCAAGAGACCCAGTACTTC.

In DNA form, the CDR3 reads TGTGCCAGCAGCTTAGTCTTCAGGGGAGGCGGGGAGCTGTTTTTT. Its protein product is CASSLVFRGGGELFF. The chain couples TRBV11-2 to TRBJ2-2; D is perhaps TRBD1 or TRBD2 (6 bases each). This CDR3 has 15 amino acids. Germline CDR1 is SGHAT and CDR2 is FQNNGV. V lost 1 base, J lost 7 bases, and 13 bases lay in between.

The chain links TRBV6-1 to TRBJ2-7, with D possibly called TRBD1 or TRBD2 (5 bases each). This CDR3 contains 14 residues. CDR1 is MNHNS and CDR2 is SASEGT in the germline V gene. The V end was cut by 4 bases, the J end by 1 base, with 11 bases between. The CDR3 reads CASSGWGRSYEQYF. CDR3 nucleotides: TGTGCCAGCAGTGGCTGGGGACGGTCCTACGAGCAGTACTTC.

J is TRBJ1-1 and V is TRBV9, with a weak D call TRBD1 (5 bases). CDR3 length: 15 amino acids. The V gene's germline CDR1 is SGDLS and CDR2 YYNGEE. Trimming removed 4 bases from V and 3 bases from J, with 16 bases in between. The CDR3 reads CASSPLSRADTEAFF. DNA of the CDR3: TGTGCCAGCAGCCCCCTATCCAGGGCTGACACTGAAGCTTTCTTT. Drawing the rest from reference TRBV9 and TRBJ1-1, the complete variable domain is DSGVTQTPKHLITATGQRVTLRCSPRSGDLSVYWYQQSLDQGLQFLIQYYNGEERAKGNILERFSAQQFPDLHSELNLSSLELGDSALYFCASSPLSRADTEAFFGQGTRLTVV.

V and J are TRBV29-1 and TRBJ2-7, with 7 nucleotides matching TRBD2. The trim removed 2 bases at V and 2 bases at J, leaving 3 bases unmatched. Germline CDR1 SQVTM, CDR2 ANQGSEA. This CDR3 region has 13 residues. The CDR3 region has the DNA TGCAGCGTTGAATCCGGGGGGACCTACGAGCAGTACTTC. This sequence encodes CSVESGGTYEQYF.

This clone appeared once. The chain combines TRBV4-2 with TRBJ2-3; D tentatively fits TRBD1 or TRBD2 (5 bases each). The V gene lost 4 bases and the J gene lost 0 bases, with 11 bases spanning the gap. This CDR3 spans 15 amino acids. Germline lookup yields CDR1 LGHNA and CDR2 YNFKEQ. CDR3 nucleotides: TGTGCCAGCAGCCCCAGAGAGGGGAGCACAGATACGCAGTATTTT. Its protein is CASSPREGSTDTQYF.

J is TRBJ2-5 and V is TRBV18; 13 bases agree with TRBD2. The J segment lost 6 bases and the V segment lost 5 bases, leaving 6 bases of the junction unmatched. CDR1 and CDR2 from the germline V gene are KGHSH and LQKENI. This CDR3 region has 15 residues. CDR3 sequence: CASSGLAGEGKTQYF. The DNA for the CDR3 is TGTGCCAGCTCAGGACTAGCGGGAGAGGGAAAGACCCAGTACTTC.

CDR3 amino acids: CASSSTGTSRSGEQYF. As DNA, the CDR3 is TGTGCCAGTAGTTCCACCGGGACCAGCCGAAGTGGGGAGCAGTACTTC. This chain joins TRBV19 and TRBJ2-7; D is perhaps TRBD1 or TRBD2 (5 bases each). This CDR3 has 16 residues. Trimming took 5 bases from V and 7 from J, leaving 24 bases between them. Looked up from germline, CDR1 is LNHDA and CDR2 is SQIVND (reference sequence).

The chain couples TRBV4-1 to TRBJ1-1, with a possible D match to TRBD1 (5 bases). The V gene's germline CDR1 is MGHRA and CDR2 YSYEKL. The CDR3 has 15 residues. Trimming removed 6 bases from V and 0 bases from J, with 14 bases in between. The CDR3 DNA sequence: TGCGCCAGCAGGGGCGCAGGGACTATGAACACTGAAGCTTTCTTT. Protein product: CASRGAGTMNTEAFF.

In this sample, this clone turned up once. V usage is TRBV4-3 and J usage is TRBJ2-1; 9 bases are shared with TRBD2. CDR1 is LGHNA, CDR2 YSLEER, per germline. This CDR3 has 16 amino acids. V trimming: 3 bases; J trimming: 2 bases; junction bases outside the gene matches: 5. CDR3 DNA sequence: TGCGCCAGCAGCCAGGCGACTAGCGGAGCCTACAATGAGCAGTTCTTC. It codes for CASSQATSGAYNEQFF.

The chain combines TRBV6-1 with TRBJ1-1; D is perhaps TRBD1 (5 bases). The CDR3 runs to 13 residues. The V gene lost 5 bases and the J gene lost 0 bases, with 7 bases spanning the gap. The germline V gene has CDR1 MNHNS and CDR2 SASEGT. Here the CDR3 reads CASSRGMNTEAFF. CDR3 in DNA: TGTGCCAGCAGTAGGGGCATGAACACTGAAGCTTTCTTT.

The chain couples TRBV5-1 to TRBJ2-5; TRBD1 agrees at 9 bases. The junction had 3 bases not matched to a gene; V was cut back by 4 bases and J by 5 bases. The CDR3 has 13 residues. Germline V gives CDR1 SGHRS, CDR2 YFSETQ. The CDR3 coding sequence is TGCGCCAGCAGCAAGGGACAGGGCGAGACCCAGTACTTC. Its translation is CASSKGQGETQYF.

The V call is TRBV5-1, the J call TRBJ2-6, with TRBD1 matching 9 bases. Germline trimming cut 2 bases from V and 0 bases from J; bases unmatched to any gene: 6. The CDR3 is made up of 18 amino acids. From germline, CDR1 is SGHRS and CDR2 YFSETQ. The CDR3 bases are TGCGCCAGCAGCTTATCACAGGGGGCCCTCTCTGGGGCCAACGTCCTGACTTTC. Translation: CASSLSQGALSGANVLTF.

In nucleotides, the CDR3 is TGTGCCAGCAGGGGGGGACAGGGACGCACAGATACGCAGTATTTT. Protein sequence: CASRGGQGRTDTQYF. The rearrangement uses TRBV11-2 and TRBJ2-3; TRBD1 matches 9 bases. V trimming: 6 bases; J trimming: 1 base; junction bases outside the gene matches: 5. The length of the CDR3 is 15 residues. Germline V gene lookup returns CDR1 SGHAT and CDR2 FQNNGV. Combining the CDR3 with reference TRBV11-2 and TRBJ2-3 gives the whole variable domain EAGVAQSPRYKIIEKRQSVAFWCNPISGHATLYWYQQILGQGPKLLIQFQNNGVVDDSQLPKDRFSAERLKGVDSTLKIQPAKLEDSAVYLCASRGGQGRTDTQYFGPGTRLTVL.

The chain joins TRBV5-1 to TRBJ2-7; D perhaps matches TRBD2 (5 bases). This CDR3 contains 15 residues. V lost 2 bases, J lost 6 bases, and 18 bases lay in between. Germline CDR1 and CDR2: SGHRS and YFSETQ. Written as DNA, the CDR3 is TGCGCCAGCAGCTTAGCGGTCCCGGGGTCCGGCGAGCAGTACTTC. Amino acid sequence: CASSLAVPGSGEQYF.

A few counts support this clone. The same CDR3 arises from other DNA sequences in this sample as well. The chain couples TRBV7-2 to TRBJ2-7; D gene unclear. Germline V gene lookup returns CDR1 SGHTA and CDR2 FQGNSA. V shed 0 bases and J shed 3 bases, with 6 bases lying between them. CDR3 length: 13 amino acids. The CDR3 spells CASSLAGSYEQYF. CDR3 sequence (DNA): TGTGCCAGCAGCTTAGCCGGCAGCTACGAGCAGTACTTC.

In regard to this clone: Different DNA sequences within this sample yield the same CDR3. The chain recombines TRBV4-1 with TRBJ2-5, with no clear D. Germline V lookup: CDR1 MGHRA, CDR2 YSYEKL. The CDR3 sequence is 13 residues long. Between the trimmed V and J ends, which lost 1 base and 5 bases, there was a span of 8 bases. CDR3 region: CASSQVAGETQYF. Written as DNA, the CDR3 is TGCGCCAGCAGCCAAGTCGCAGGTGAGACCCAGTACTTC.

The chain is built from TRBV6-5 and TRBJ2-5; D call uncertain. V gave up 0 bases and J gave up 2 bases, with 10 bases separating them. CDR3 size: 15 residues. Germline V gene sequence: CDR1 MNHEY, CDR2 SVGAGI. The CDR3 reads CASSYSDGRQETQYF. CDR3 in DNA: TGTGCCAGCAGTTACTCGGACGGCAGGCAAGAGACCCAGTACTTC.

This clone was observed a few times. Other DNA sequences within the sample encode an identical CDR3. The rearrangement uses TRBV5-1 and TRBJ1-1; D not resolved. Looked up from germline, CDR1 is SGHRS and CDR2 is YFSETQ. The CDR3 loop spans 14 amino acids. Deletions cut 0 bases from V and 1 base from J, with 7 bases between. In DNA, the CDR3 is TGCGCCAGCAGCTTGGCTGCAGCGAACACTGAAGCTTTCTTT. As protein: CASSLAAANTEAFF.

This clone was seen once. The rearrangement links TRBV28 to TRBJ2-3, with D perhaps TRBD1 (5 bases). Germline V gene lookup returns CDR1 MDHEN and CDR2 SYDVKM. V dropped 6 bases and J dropped 2 bases, with 18 bases sitting between them. There are 16 residues in the CDR3. The CDR3 nucleotides are TGTGCCAGCAGCGCTCTTGGACACCAGGTCACAGATACGCAGTATTTT. Translation gives CASSALGHQVTDTQYF.

The V and J genes are TRBV7-9 and TRBJ2-7; D not resolved. V lost 3 bases to trimming and J lost 6 bases, with 9 bases between them. The CDR3 extends over 12 amino acids. Germline-derived CDR1 and CDR2 are SEHNR and FQNEAQ (reference sequence). In DNA, the CDR3 is TGTGCCAGCAGCTTCGACGGAGTCGAGCAGTACTTC. Protein product: CASSFDGVEQYF.

The rearrangement links TRBV6-5 to TRBJ1-2; possible D gene TRBD1, 6 bases. Trimming removed 2 bases at V and 6 bases at J, with 13 bases between. Looked up from germline, CDR1 is MNHEY and CDR2 is SVGAGI. The CDR3 covers 14 residues. Here the CDR3 reads CASSYTRGGDGYTF. For the CDR3, the DNA is TGTGCCAGCAGTTACACCAGGGGTGGTGATGGCTACACCTTC.